This TCR beta chain was sequenced in a study of human T cells and chemical hapten exposure (dated by TCRdb to the early 2020s). Regarding the study in general: Libraries were combined into a pool for sequencing, and differences in TCR yield between samples came mainly from small differences in library volumes within the pool. This study followed changes in the peripheral blood TCR repertoire in vivo during primary and secondary sensitization of alopecia patients to the hapten diphenylcyclopropenone (DPC). Both TCR alpha and TCR beta chains were sequenced from each blood RNA sample.

Library construction relied on 5' RACE. Sequencing used an Illumina MiSeq. During library preparation, unique molecular identifiers were attached to individual cDNA molecules so that TCRs could be counted in a quantitative, reproducible way. As for how the authors treated the data: Samples had a median of 95,638 TCRs, with a range from 23,224 to 690,600. V, J and CDR3 annotation of the TCR reads was performed with the Decombinator software suite. Every sample was subsampled to the same number of TCRs (28,000) for the PS versus PT1 abundance plots. TCRs were defined as expanded if absent before sensitization and observed at least eight times at the 2-week time point. TCRdb reworked the public reads: Q25 trimming with fastp, MiXCR clone assembly, productive beta chains retained. When rows share a CDR3 protein, they turn into one entry using the most common DNA and genes. It is TCRdb's table, rather than the study itself, that gives the V and J calls and clone size. This sample gives 150,000 or so distinct CDR3 sequences in total; around 4.1% of them show up just once. Approximately 1.4% of the sample lies in the top ten.

CDR1 and CDR2 were assigned from the germline V gene (reference sequence) as LGHDT and YNNKEL. Inclusive of the bounding cysteine and phenylalanine, the CDR3 is 13 residues long. The kept DNA is CDR3 alone, 39 bases in frame from the first base. The V end loses 4 bases and the J end loses 10 bases, and a stretch of 16 bases separates them. This clonotype was seen many times. Its antigen remains undetermined. It has no much larger one-base neighbor in the sample; base qualities were not kept. General conclusions and limits of the study: Repeated subsampling changed both the strength of the expansion versus patch-test correlation and the threshold at which that correlation became significant. The number of TCRs above 1 in 1000 frequency did not change with DPC sensitization; there was no evidence of global repertoire structure alterations.

Total RNA was isolated from unfractionated whole blood collected in Tempus Blood RNA tubes. As TCR sequencing controls, five or six healthy volunteers were used, with blood taken at day 0, 2 weeks and 6 weeks. The receptor was isolated from a female donor in good health. The chain joins TRBV3-1 to TRBJ1-1, with the D gene uncertain. The sequenced DNA: TGTGCCAGCAGCCCTTACCGAGAAGGGCGAGCTTTCTTT. Translation gives CASSPYREGRAFF.